Below, 12 T cell receptor beta chains from the same sample are listed, as sequenced in a study of T cell responses to AZD1222 COVID-19 vaccine. The repertoire was sequenced with immunoSEQ multiplex PCR; TCRdb's copy has only in-frame clones and lacks some. The sample records around 96,000 clones, 75% to 95% being singletons. This specimen was peripheral blood, taken 28 days after the second AZD1222 dose. These receptors all come from an adult who received the AZD1222 COVID-19 vaccine.

The chain joins TRBV30 to TRBJ1-2; D remains unclear. The CDR3 has 11 residues. Germline CDR1 and CDR2: GTSNPN and SVGIG (reference sequence). V was pared by 2 bases and J by 7 bases, with 8 bases between. CDR3 residues: CAWSWEAGYTF. The CDR3 DNA sequence: TGTGCCTGGAGTTGGGAGGCTGGCTACACCTTC.

The V and J genes are TRBV5-4 and TRBJ2-6, with 8 bases fitting TRBD1. CDR3 length: 15 residues. Trimming removed 4 bases from V and 0 bases from J; junction bases left unmatched: 0. Germline CDR1 and CDR2: SGHNT and YYREEE (reference sequence). The CDR3 DNA follows: TGTGCCAGCAGCCAGGGGGCCTCTGGGGCCAACGTCCTGACTTTC. This codes for CASSQGASGANVLTF.

This clone occurred once. V and J are TRBV18 and TRBJ1-3; D not certain. Between the trimmed V and J ends, which lost 0 bases and 0 bases, there was a span of 9 bases. The germline gives CDR1 KGHSH, CDR2 LQKENI. The CDR3 has 16 residues. The CDR3 spells CASSPPHYRSGNTIYF. The CDR3 DNA reads TGTGCCAGCTCACCACCCCATTACCGCTCTGGAAACACCATATATTTT.

The genes are TRBV15 and TRBJ1-2; 7 nucleotides align to TRBD1. Germline assignment: CDR1 LNHNV and CDR2 YYDKDF (reference sequence). The length of the CDR3 is 15 residues. The J segment lost 4 bases and the V segment lost 3 bases, leaving 8 bases of the junction unmatched. CDR3: CATSRGKQGTYGYTF. The CDR3 coding sequence is TGTGCCACCAGCAGGGGAAAACAGGGGACCTATGGCTACACCTTC.

The chain carries TRBV30 and TRBJ1-5; D not certain. The CDR3 is made up of 15 amino acids. CDR1 is GTSNPN, CDR2 SVGIG, per germline (reference sequence). Trimming cost V 2 bases and J 8 bases, with 19 bases left between them. CDR3 residues: CAWSIFPATLEPQHF. The CDR3 DNA reads as TGTGCCTGGAGTATTTTTCCAGCCACCCTGGAGCCCCAGCATTTT. The full variable domain, in which reference TRBV30 and TRBJ1-5 provide the parts outside the CDR3, is SQTIHQWPATLVQPVGSPLSLECTVEGTSNPNLYWYRQAAGRGLQLLFYSVGIGQISSEVPQNLSASRPQDRQFILSSKKLLLSDSGFYLCAWSIFPATLEPQHFGDGTRLSIL.

The chain combines TRBV12-5 with TRBJ2-3; 7 positions agree with TRBD2. This CDR3 comprises 17 residues. V lost 0 bases to trimming and J lost 3 bases; unmatched junction nucleotides: 9. CDR1 LGHNT and CDR2 FRNRAP come from the germline V gene. The CDR3 is CASGLVGGSISTDTQYF. The CDR3, as DNA: TGTGCTAGTGGTTTGGTGGGGGGGTCGATTAGTACAGATACGCAGTATTTT.

The chain has TRBV7-6 and TRBJ1-3; tentative D call: TRBD1 (5 bases). Germline V gene lookup returns CDR1 SGHVS and CDR2 FNYEAQ. Trimming removed 1 base at V and 2 bases at J, with 12 bases between. This CDR3 has 16 amino acids. This chain's CDR3 is CASSLVQTGAGNTIYF. DNA of the CDR3: TGTGCCAGCAGCTTAGTCCAAACAGGTGCTGGAAACACCATATATTTT.

The V call is TRBV6-5, the J call TRBJ2-4; unclear D gene. CDR1 MNHEY and CDR2 SVGAGI come from the germline V gene. There are 13 residues in the CDR3. V gave up 10 bases and J gave up 7 bases, with 17 bases separating them. This CDR3 reads CATMGAPRNIQYF. CDR3 coding DNA: TGTGCCACCATGGGTGCACCAAGGAACATTCAGTACTTC.

V and J are TRBV4-1 and TRBJ2-1; 7 bases agree with TRBD2. Germline values: CDR1 MGHRA, CDR2 YSYEKL. The CDR3 totals 17 residues. J gave up 4 bases and V 1 base, and 10 bases lay outside the gene matches. The CDR3 DNA reads TGCGCCAGCAGCCAAGTTACGGCGGGGGTGATGTACAATGAGCAGTTCTTC. Its translation: CASSQVTAGVMYNEQFF.

The genes are TRBV5-1 and TRBJ2-1; 7 nucleotides align to TRBD2. Germline-derived CDR1 and CDR2 are SGHRS and YFSETQ. This CDR3 is built from 13 residues. With 4 bases clipped from V and 2 bases from J, the junction kept 0 bases outside the gene matches. CDR3 sequence (DNA): TGCGCCAGCAGCGGGGGGGCCTACAATGAGCAGTTCTTC. It yields the protein CASSGGAYNEQFF.

The rearrangement links TRBV5-4 to TRBJ2-3, with TRBD2 matching 11 bases. The CDR3 spans 17 residues. V lost 4 bases, J lost 2 bases, and 9 bases stayed unmatched. From germline, CDR1 is SGHNT and CDR2 YYREEE (reference sequence). The CDR3 protein is CASSGGTSGYLTDTQYF. The CDR3 nucleotides are TGTGCCAGCAGCGGCGGGACTAGCGGATATCTCACAGATACGCAGTATTTT.

The rearrangement uses TRBV30 and TRBJ2-3; D may be TRBD2 (7 bases). Germline V lookup: CDR1 GTSNPN, CDR2 SVGIG (reference sequence). The CDR3 is 14 amino acids. The ends were cut back, 0 bases at V and 6 bases at J, with 13 bases in the middle. The CDR3 DNA follows: TGTGCCTGGAGTGTAATGGGGGGGCGGGATACGCAGTATTTT. Translating gives CAWSVMGGRDTQYF.